The source of this TCR beta chain is a study of T cells in Graves' hyperthyroidism and ophthalmopathy. Many counts were recorded for this clonotype. What it binds is not known. Amplified regions were TCR beta CDR3 sequences from RNA transcripts. The HTBI primer set served for first-round RT-PCR of the TCR CDR3. MiXCR was run by TCRdb on the multiplex PCR reads, yielding one entry per CDR3 protein. The table records about 98,000 distinct CDR3 sequences, around 42% of them present only once. Overall study findings and caveats: Blood shared most expanded thyroid clonotypes above 0.001. Median prediction lead before ophthalmopathy onset was roughly 6 months with the model.

CDR3 length: 14 residues. Trimming pared 5 bases from V and 4 bases from J, leaving 15 bases between. Germline lookup yields CDR1 DFQATT and CDR2 SNEGSKA (reference sequence). No progression to ophthalmopathy during 18 months of follow-up defined stable disease. Investigators excluded patients with uncontrolled infection, other autoimmune disease, pregnancy or lactation. The sample was peripheral blood or thyroid tissue (not recorded which). The sequence derives from a woman between 25 and 40 years old with Graves' hyperthyroidism. This sequence joins TRBV20-1 and TRBJ1-5; D remains unclear. DNA of the CDR3: TGCAGTGCTCGAGTCGGCCGCTATAATCAGCCCCAGCATTTT. Residues: CSARVGRYNQPQHF.